This T cell receptor (beta chain) was profiled in a study of a mutant IDH1 vaccine in newly diagnosed glioma. Findings and limits, study-wide: Among patients, around 93% showed immune responses induced by the vaccine.

Documented time point: week 47, end of study. Doses of 300 ug of mutant IDH1 20-mer peptide were given with topical imiquimod. V was shortened by 5 bases and J by 1 base, with 9 bases between the two germline ends. The CDR3 runs to 13 residues. In germline, CDR1 is SGHTA, CDR2 FQGNSA. This clone was seen a few times. Its cognate antigen is unknown. Produced via immunoSEQ multiplex PCR; TCRdb's table is partial and in-frame only. The data show about 50,000 clones, with around three quarters seen just once and 5.3% held by the top ten. The clonotype comes from a man in his fifties with glioma. The sequences come from PBMCs, collected from a glioma patient whose treatment included an IDH1 peptide vaccine. The chain has TRBV7-2 and TRBJ2-7; D remains ambiguous. The CDR3 coding sequence is TGTGCCAGCAGCGAGTGGGCTTCCTACGAGCAGTACTTC. As protein: CASSEWASYEQYF.